The 21 T cell receptor delta chains below come from one sample, sequenced in a study of gamma-delta T cells after stem cell transplantation. TCRdb fed the RT-PCR reads to CATT. The sample yields some 1,700 delta-chain clones, 14% to 15% seen once. The specimen sequenced was gamma-delta T cells. The source of these receptors is a human donor. It is not recorded whose cells these are; they may come from a transplant donor.

This clone was counted only a few times. The protein that TCRdb holds for this DNA derives from a much larger clone and differs from the translated DNA at residue 3, which likely indicates a read error; the protein shown here is translated from the DNA. The chain has TRDV2 and TRDJ1, with 10 bases lining up with TRDD3. CDR1 and CDR2 from the germline V gene are GEAIGNYY and EKD. This CDR3 has 18 residues. CDR3 amino acids: CARDTETGGCLHTDKLIF. Here the CDR3 DNA reads TGTGCCCGTGACACCGAGACTGGGGGATGCCTCCACACCGATAAACTCATCTTT.

Note on this clone: A much larger clone is a single base away; this may be a read error. This chain uses TRDV1 with TRDJ1; 11 bases match TRDD3. Germline V gene sequence: CDR1 TSWWSYY, CDR2 QGS. This CDR3 contains 22 residues. This CDR3 is CALGARLSPNWGIAHYTDNLIF. CDR3 coding DNA: TGTGCTCTTGGGGCCCGACTCTCCCCCAACTGGGGGATAGCACACTACACCGATAACCTCATCTTT.

Of note for this clone: This DNA translates differently at residue 15 from the TCRdb protein, which is that of a much larger clone; a read error is likely, and the protein shown is the DNA's own translation. V is TRDV1 and J is TRDJ2; TRDD3 agrees at 9 bases. The CDR3 has 20 amino acids. V was pared by 2 bases and J by 7 bases, with 20 bases of the junction left unmatched. Germline CDR1 and CDR2: TSWWSYY and QGS. CDR3 in amino acids: CALGEDNLPWGIRWGAQLFF. The CDR3 region has the DNA TGTGCTCTTGGGGAAGATAACCTTCCCTGGGGGATCCGATGGGGAGCACAACTCTTCTTT.

On this clone itself: The protein in TCRdb stems from a much larger clone and differs at residue 7 from this DNA's translation, likely a read error; here the protein is translated from the DNA. The chain combines TRDV2 with TRDJ3; 8 bases align to TRDD3. The CDR3 has 20 residues. The V gene's germline CDR1 is GEAIGNYY and CDR2 EKD. V was clipped by 3 bases and J by 0 bases; unmatched bases: 12. The CDR3 reads CACDALPGGASSWDTRQMFF. As DNA, the CDR3 is TGTGCCTGTGACGCCCTACCTGGGGGAGCAAGCTCCTGGGACACCCGACAGATGTTTTTC.

To note about this clone: A clone one base away is much larger, so this may be a read error. The sample carries other DNA sequences with the same CDR3. The rearrangement joins TRDV1 to TRDJ3, with TRDD3 matching 10 bases. This CDR3 comprises 25 residues. The V gene's germline CDR1 is TSWWSYY and CDR2 QGS. The CDR3 DNA reads as TGCGCTCTTGGGGAAGGTCCTCCTACCCCGTACTGGGGGATCCCAAGCTCCTGGGACACCCGACAGATGTTTTTC. This codes for CALGEGPPTPYWGIPSSWDTRQMFF.

This clone was seen more than once but under ten times. This may arise from a read error, as a much more abundant clone is one base away. This chain joins TRDV2 and TRDJ3, with D perhaps TRDD3 (6 bases). Trimming shortened V by 0 bases and J by 0 bases, and 14 bases separated the two germline ends. The CDR3 is made up of 19 amino acids. CDR1 is GEAIGNYY and CDR2 is EKD in the germline V gene. The CDR3 spells CACDTLGGTSSWDTRQMFF. CDR3 nucleotide sequence: TGTGCCTGTGACACCTTGGGGGGTACGAGCTCCTGGGACACCCGACAGATGTTTTTC.

The chain combines TRDV1 with TRDJ1, with TRDD3 as a possible D gene (8 bases). Per germline, CDR1 TSWWSYY and CDR2 QGS. Trimming stripped 7 bases from V and 0 bases from J, with 24 bases between. The CDR3 is 18 residues long. CDR3 sequence (DNA): TGTGCTCTTGCCAATTCCTACGTGGGGGATCATTACACCGATAAACTCATCTTT. Its protein product is CALANSYVGDHYTDKLIF.

This clone was found a few times. The TCRdb record carries a much larger clone's protein, which differs from this DNA's translation at residue 18; a read error is the likely cause, and the protein listed here is the DNA translation. V is TRDV2 and J is TRDJ3, with D possibly matching TRDD3 (7 bases). This CDR3 contains 20 residues. Germline CDR1 and CDR2: GEAIGNYY and EKD. CDR3 in amino acids: CACDTYWGLSASWDTRQVFF. The CDR3 DNA reads TGTGCCTGTGACACGTACTGGGGATTATCAGCTTCCTGGGACACCCGACAGGTGTTTTTC.

As regards this clone: This may come from a read error, since a much larger clone is one base off. The chain recombines TRDV1 with TRDJ1, with 10 bases that match TRDD3. Germline lookup yields CDR1 TSWWSYY and CDR2 QGS. V was clipped by 0 bases and J by 0 bases; unmatched bases: 25. The CDR3 extends over 24 amino acids. This CDR3 reads CALGELGRGGSALGDTPYTDKLIF. The CDR3 nucleotides are TGTGCTCTTGGGGAACTAGGGAGGGGGGGTAGTGCCTTGGGGGATACTCCGTACACCGATAAACTCATCTTT.

As regards this clone: A much larger clone lies one base from this, so it may be a read error. Other DNA variants within this sample encode the same CDR3. V gene TRDV1 combines with J gene TRDJ2, with 10 bases that match TRDD3. The CDR3 covers 20 residues. CDR1 is TSWWSYY, CDR2 QGS, per germline. DNA for the CDR3: TGTGCTCTCGGGGATTTACCCTTCCTTCGAGGGGGATACGAGACAGCACAACTCTTCTTT. Its protein is CALGDLPFLRGGYETAQLFF.

This clone was counted a few times. Since a far larger clone is one base different, this is likely a read error. Other DNA sequences from this sample encode an identical CDR3 as well. The chain uses TRDV2 and TRDJ3; D is possibly TRDD3 (6 bases). The V gene's germline CDR1 is GEAIGNYY and CDR2 EKD. This CDR3 has 18 amino acids. Here the CDR3 reads CACDTVLGGSWDTRQMFF. CDR3 coding DNA: TGTGCCTGTGACACCGTACTGGGAGGCTCCTGGGACACCCGACAAATGTTTTTC.

This sequence joins TRDV2 and TRDJ3; D is possibly TRDD3 (5 bases). CDR3 length: 18 residues. The germline V and J ends were trimmed by 2 bases and 19 bases, with 32 bases remaining between them. CDR1 is GEAIGNYY, CDR2 EKD, per germline. CDR3 DNA sequence: TGTGCCTGTGACAAAGTACTGGTGATCTCCTGGGACACCCGAAACATGTTTTTC. Amino acids: CACDKVLVISWDTRNMFF.

Judged by abundance, this clone is large. This specimen includes other DNA sequences encoding the same CDR3. The V and J genes are TRDV2 and TRDJ3, with TRDD3 matching 8 bases. CDR1 is GEAIGNYY, CDR2 EKD, per germline. J was trimmed by 2 bases and V by 1 base; bases with no gene match: 9. The CDR3 contains 19 residues. CDR3: CACDTVGDTTPWDTRQMFF. In DNA form, the CDR3 reads TGTGCCTGTGACACGGTAGGGGATACAACCCCCTGGGACACCCGACAGATGTTTTTC.

This clone came up a few times. A read error is possible here, since a much larger clone lies one base away. V usage is TRDV2 and J usage is TRDJ3; possibly TRDD3 for D (6 bases). Germline V lookup: CDR1 GEAIGNYY, CDR2 EKD. This CDR3 is built from 19 residues. CDR3 in DNA: TGTGCCTGTGACACCGGGGGAACCACCCGCTCCTTGGACACCCGACAGATGTTTTTC. It translates to CACDTGGTTRSLDTRQMFF.

As to this clone: The junction shows a germline mismatch at one end, possibly a read error. V is TRDV1 and J is TRDJ1, with D possibly matching TRDD3 (6 bases). The CDR3 totals 17 residues. From germline, CDR1 is TSWWSYY and CDR2 QGS. The CDR3 region is CALACASHGSIRDKLIF. The CDR3 DNA sequence: TGTGCTCTTGCTTGTGCTTCCCACGGATCCATTAGGGATAAGCTCATCTTT.

Only a few counts were recorded for this clone. TCRdb assigns this DNA the protein of a much larger clone, which departs from its translation at residue 11; this likely reflects a read error, and the protein shown comes from translating the DNA. V gene TRDV1 combines with J gene TRDJ1; D not certain. Germline V gives CDR1 TSWWSYY, CDR2 QGS. The V gene lost 1 base and the J gene lost 3 bases, with 21 bases spanning the gap. This CDR3 region has 18 residues. The CDR3 DNA reads TGTGCTCTTGGGGAACCCTCCCTTTGTAACGGGTTTCCCGATAAACTCATCTTT. This encodes CALGEPSLCNGFPDKLIF.

This clone was recorded a few times. TCRdb records a much larger clone's protein for this DNA, with a difference at residue 8 that likely arises from a read error; the protein given is the translation of the DNA. The chain uses TRDV2 and TRDJ1, with a weak D call TRDD3 (5 bases). The CDR3 length is 16 residues. The germline CDR1 and CDR2 sequences are GEAIGNYY and EKD. The germline V and J ends were trimmed by 0 bases and 0 bases, with 13 bases remaining between them. CDR3 loop: CACDTGGAPHTDKLIF. The CDR3 bases are TGTGCCTGTGACACCGGTGGGGCCCCTCACACCGATAAACTCATCTTT.

Comment on this clone: One base separates it from a far larger clone, so it is likely a read error. This CDR3 is also generated by other DNA sequences in the sample. This sequence joins TRDV1 and TRDJ1; D perhaps matches TRDD3 (5 bases). CDR3 length equals 19 residues. Germline CDR1 and CDR2: TSWWSYY and QGS. V was pared by 5 bases and J by 1 base, with 26 bases between. This CDR3 is CALGTPPSTLVRPTDKLIF. CDR3 in DNA: TGTGCTCTTGGGACTCCCCCCTCTACACTGGTACGCCCCACCGATAAACTCATCTTT.

This chain joins TRDV2 and TRDJ1; a weak D match, TRDD3 (6 bases). From germline, CDR1 is GEAIGNYY and CDR2 EKD. V dropped 1 base and J dropped 1 base, with 18 bases sitting between them. The CDR3 loop spans 17 amino acids. CDR3 sequence reads: CACDTIRGATSTDKLIF. CDR3 in DNA: TGTGCCTGTGACACGATACGGGGGGCCACCTCCACCGATAAACTCATCTTT.

A few counts support this clone. A far larger clone differs by one base, so this is likely a read error. The rearrangement joins TRDV2 to TRDJ3; D is possibly TRDD3 (6 bases). The CDR3 sequence is 18 residues long. Germline V gives CDR1 GEAIGNYY, CDR2 EKD. For the CDR3, the DNA is TGTGCCCGTGACACCGTACTGGGAGGCTCCTGGGACACCCGACAGATGTTTTTC. This gives the protein CARDTVLGGSWDTRQMFF.

With respect to this clone: This sequence is one base from a far larger clone and is likely a read error. The chain carries TRDV1 and TRDJ1; D may match TRDD2 or TRDD3 (6 bases each). Trimming removed 1 base at V and 0 bases at J, with 30 bases between. The CDR3 sequence is 22 residues long. In germline, CDR1 is TSWWSYY, CDR2 QGS. Here the CDR3 reads CALGERLPYSMYWEIYTDKLIF. Here the CDR3 DNA reads TGTGCTCTTGGGGAACGGCTTCCTTACTCTATGTACTGGGAGATATACACCGATAAACTCATCTTT.